These 21 T cell receptor beta chains originate from one sample sequenced in a study of Ad26.COV2.S vaccination and SARS-CoV-2 variants. The assay was immunoSEQ multiplex PCR, and TCRdb's table has in-frame clones only and misses some. Of 200,000 to 250,000 clones in the sample, approximately 87% were seen once. Sample treatment: 15 to 20 received Ad26.COV2.S at low or high dose, single or two shots; several received placebo; per-sample allocation not given. The investigators took samples on day 63 after the first vaccine or placebo injection. This material consisted of peripheral blood, taken in a trial of Ad26.COV2.S vaccine versus placebo. The receptors were gathered from a person aged 18 to 65 who received the Ad26.COV2.S COVID-19 vaccine or a placebo.

The chain combines TRBV5-1 with TRBJ2-6; 9 bases line up with TRBD1. The CDR3 loop spans 18 amino acids. Trimming at V came to 0 bases and at J to 0 bases, leaving 4 bases not matched to a gene. CDR1 SGHRS and CDR2 YFSETQ come from the germline V gene. The CDR3 DNA sequence: TGCGCCAGCAGCTTGGAGGGACAGGGCGGCTCTGGGGCCAACGTCCTGACTTTC. Amino acids: CASSLEGQGGSGANVLTF.

J is TRBJ1-4 and V is TRBV4-2; tentative D call: TRBD1 (5 bases). Germline CDR1 reads LGHNA; CDR2 reads YNFKEQ. This CDR3 has 15 amino acids. V lost 4 bases and J 7 bases, leaving 16 bases between the germline ends. The CDR3 nucleotides are TGTGCCAGCAGCCCCGGGGCCGGGGACCTTGAAAAACTGTTTTTT. This codes for CASSPGAGDLEKLFF.

The chain has TRBV18 and TRBJ2-7, with D perhaps matching TRBD2 (7 bases). CDR3 length: 15 residues. Germline CDR1 reads KGHSH; CDR2 reads LQKENI. V lost 0 bases, J lost 5 bases, and 14 bases lay in between. The CDR3 coding sequence is TGTGCCAGCTCACCACCGGGCGGGGGCTGGAACGAGCAGTACTTC. This encodes CASSPPGGGWNEQYF.

The chain links TRBV7-9 to TRBJ2-1; D call uncertain. Between the trimmed V and J ends, which lost 10 bases and 4 bases, there was a span of 14 bases. Germline CDR1 is SEHNR and CDR2 is FQNEAQ (reference sequence). The CDR3 totals 13 residues. Here the CDR3 reads CATGRNSYNEQFF. The CDR3 DNA is TGTGCCACGGGCCGGAATTCATACAATGAGCAGTTCTTC.

The sample holds one count of this clone. This chain links TRBV7-3 with TRBJ2-6; TRBD1 matches at 7 bases. Per the germline V gene, CDR1 is SGHTA and CDR2 is FQGTGA. V gave up 5 bases and J gave up 3 bases; unmatched junction bases: 16. CDR3 length equals 19 residues. The CDR3 coding sequence is TGTGCCAGCAGCGGACAAGGGGGCCGCCGCGGGTTTGGGGCCAACGTCCTGACTTTC. Its protein is CASSGQGGRRGFGANVLTF.

This clone was found a few times. This rearrangement joins TRBV4-3 to TRBJ1-6; D is undetermined. Trimming shortened V by 1 base and J by 0 bases, and 7 bases separated the two germline ends. The CDR3 spans 16 residues. Germline assignment: CDR1 LGHNA and CDR2 YSLEER. The CDR3 nucleotides are TGCGCCAGCAGCCAAGTCGCAAGCTCCTATAATTCACCCCTCCACTTT. Encoded protein: CASSQVASSYNSPLHF.

This clone is a singleton in its sample. The V call is TRBV3-1 (or the pseudogene TRBV3-2), the J call TRBJ2-4; possibly TRBD1 or TRBD2 for D (5 bases each). V lost 3 bases and J 0 bases, leaving 15 bases between the germline ends. Germline loops: CDR1 LGHDT, CDR2 YNNKEL (reference sequence). The CDR3 runs to 17 residues. The CDR3 is CASSQARDLLAKNIQYF. CDR3 bases: TGTGCCAGCAGCCAGGCCCGGGACCTCCTAGCCAAAAACATTCAGTACTTC.

The rearrangement links TRBV5-1 to TRBJ2-7; the match to TRBD2 covers 12 bases. The CDR3 covers 14 residues. Germline V gene lookup returns CDR1 SGHRS and CDR2 YFSETQ. V shed 5 bases, J shed 4 bases, and the junction held 4 bases outside the gene matches. CDR3 sequence reads: CASRQTSGSYEQYF. The CDR3 nucleotides read TGCGCCAGCAGACAGACTAGCGGGAGTTACGAGCAGTACTTC.

The chain uses TRBV10-1 and TRBJ2-7; either TRBD1 or TRBD2 may fit D (5 bases each). The V gene's germline CDR1 is WNHNN and CDR2 SYGVQD (reference sequence). The CDR3 spans 12 residues. The ends were cut back, 3 bases at V and 6 bases at J, with 9 bases in the middle. The CDR3: CASSDSGAEQYF. The CDR3 DNA reads as TGCGCCAGCAGTGATTCCGGGGCCGAGCAGTACTTC.

Concerning this clone itself: Other DNA variants within this sample encode the same CDR3. The chain joins TRBV7-2 to TRBJ2-7; 11 nucleotides align to TRBD1. Germline V CDR1 and CDR2: SGHTA, FQGNSA. Trimming cost V 3 bases and J 3 bases; bases outside gene matches: 1. This CDR3 comprises 14 residues. The CDR3: CASSFGTGGYEQYF. In DNA form, the CDR3 reads TGTGCCAGCAGCTTCGGGACAGGGGGCTACGAGCAGTACTTC.

This chain links TRBV10-3 with TRBJ2-1; D call uncertain. V was pared by 2 bases and J by 10 bases, with 6 bases between. This CDR3 has 11 residues. Germline V gene sequence: CDR1 ENHRY, CDR2 SYGVKD. CDR3 loop: CAISEASEQFF. The CDR3 DNA reads as TGTGCCATCAGTGAGGCGAGCGAGCAGTTCTTC.

The chain links TRBV20-1 to TRBJ2-7; D might be TRBD1 (6 bases). Germline lookup yields CDR1 DFQATT and CDR2 SNEGSKA (reference sequence). The CDR3 is made up of 15 amino acids. With 3 bases removed from V and 0 bases from J, the gap between germline ends came to 15 bases. Here the CDR3 DNA reads TGCAGTGCTAGTACTCGGACAGCCTTCTCCTACGAGCAGTACTTC. Encoded protein: CSASTRTAFSYEQYF.

The chain uses TRBV7-9 and TRBJ1-4, with 10 bases identical to TRBD1. Per germline, CDR1 SEHNR and CDR2 FQNEAQ (reference sequence). The CDR3 is 15 amino acids. Trimming cost V 3 bases and J 7 bases; bases outside gene matches: 5. This CDR3 reads CASSFSTGGFEKLFF. Written as DNA, the CDR3 is TGTGCCAGCAGCTTTTCGACAGGGGGCTTTGAAAAACTGTTTTTT.

The V call is TRBV11-3, the J call TRBJ2-5; maybe TRBD1 (6 bases). Germline V gene lookup returns CDR1 SGHNT and CDR2 YENEEA. Trimming left V 1 base short and J 5 bases short, with 14 bases between. The CDR3 has 15 residues. This CDR3 reads CASSLVSGEVETQYF. The CDR3 DNA reads as TGTGCCAGCAGCTTAGTCTCAGGGGAAGTTGAGACCCAGTACTTC.

The J gene is TRBJ1-2, the V gene TRBV28, with 9 bases fitting TRBD1. CDR3 size: 13 residues. Germline-derived CDR1 and CDR2 are MDHEN and SYDVKM. V shed 6 bases and J 4 bases; nucleotides not matched to a gene: 3. CDR3: CASRDRGSYGYTF. The CDR3 nucleotides are TGTGCCAGCAGGGACAGGGGAAGCTATGGCTACACCTTC.

The rearrangement joins TRBV3-1 (or the pseudogene TRBV3-2) to TRBJ2-5, with D maybe TRBD2 (5 bases). The germline V gene encodes CDR1 LGHDT and CDR2 YNNKEL (reference sequence). Trimming took off 0 bases at V and 4 bases at J, with 12 bases between the two ends. This CDR3 has 15 residues. The CDR3 sequence is CASSQDAPGSETQYF. As DNA, the CDR3 is TGTGCCAGCAGCCAAGATGCGCCGGGATCAGAGACCCAGTACTTC.

The chain is built from TRBV7-6 and TRBJ1-5, with D unclear. V lost 2 bases to trimming and J lost 3 bases, with 11 bases between them. The germline V gene has CDR1 SGHVS and CDR2 FNYEAQ. The CDR3 consists of 15 residues. In nucleotides, the CDR3 is TGTGCCAGCAGCTTATGGGTAGGGTACAATCAGCCCCAGCATTTT. Protein sequence: CASSLWVGYNQPQHF.

The chain recombines TRBV4-1 with TRBJ1-6; D gene ambiguous. CDR1 is MGHRA, CDR2 YSYEKL, per germline. V lost 0 bases to trimming and J lost 0 bases, with 9 bases between them. The CDR3 loop spans 17 amino acids. CDR3 loop: CASSQEGGSSYNSPLHF. CDR3 sequence (DNA): TGCGCCAGCAGCCAAGAAGGTGGAAGCTCCTATAATTCACCCCTCCACTTT.

In its sample, this clone was seen a few times. The chain carries TRBV3-1 (or the pseudogene TRBV3-2) and TRBJ2-5; 8 bases fit TRBD2. This CDR3 region has 18 residues. The V and J ends lost 1 base and 1 base, in that order; junction bases with no gene match: 11. Germline CDR1 is LGHDT and CDR2 is YNNKEL (reference sequence). The CDR3 loop reads CASSQASGGLASQETQYF. DNA for the CDR3: TGTGCCAGCAGCCAAGCCAGCGGGGGCCTGGCGAGCCAAGAGACCCAGTACTTC.

V and J are TRBV6-2 or TRBV6-3 and TRBJ1-4; 9 bases are a match to TRBD1. The V and J ends lost 6 bases and 10 bases, in that order; junction bases with no gene match: 15. The CDR3 extends over 16 amino acids. Germline CDR1 is MNHEY and CDR2 is SVGEGT. The CDR3 loop reads CASSPGQGRSKLKLFF. The CDR3 nucleotides read TGTGCCAGCAGCCCGGGACAGGGACGATCGAAGCTAAAACTGTTTTTT.

The rearrangement links TRBV10-2 to TRBJ1-4; D is ambiguous. The CDR3 sequence is 11 residues long. Trimming stripped 4 bases from V and 12 bases from J, with 9 bases between. Germline-derived CDR1 and CDR2 are WSHSY and SAAADI. CDR3 sequence (DNA): TGCGCCAGCAGTGCCACCTCCGAACTGTTTTTT. Translated, it gives CASSATSELFF.